The next 22 T cell receptor beta chains were all read from a single sample in a study of tumor and adjacent non-tumor tissue in lung cancer. RNA was extracted from bulk tissue without any cell sorting. The library came from three nested PCR rounds adapted from ARM-PCR protocols. From the multiplex PCR reads, TCRdb called clonotypes with MiXCR, one entry per CDR3 protein. This sample yields some 200,000 distinct CDR3 sequences, of which around 70% are seen a single time; 25% belongs to the top ten. Sequencing was performed on lung tumor tissue. These receptors all stem from a man aged 55 to 70 with non-small cell lung cancer.

The chain joins TRBV6-1 to TRBJ2-3; the D gene is possibly TRBD1 (6 bases). This CDR3 spans 13 amino acids. Germline V gene sequence: CDR1 MNHNS, CDR2 SASEGT. V lost 4 bases to trimming and J lost 9 bases, with 14 bases between them. The CDR3 loop reads CASSGGPGETQYF. The CDR3 nucleotides read TGTGCCAGCAGTGGCGGCCCAGGGGAAACGCAGTATTTT.

Of note for this clonotype: A much bigger clone sits one base away, suggesting this may be a read error. J is TRBJ1-5 and V is TRBV20-1; D is unclear. The V gene's germline CDR1 is DFQATT and CDR2 SNEGSKA (reference sequence). The CDR3 sequence is 12 residues long. CDR3 sequence reads: CSAMDYNQSQHF. CDR3 coding DNA: TGCAGTGCGATGGACTACAATCAGTCCCAGCATTTT.

This clonotype was found a few times. The chain joins TRBV6-5 to TRBJ2-7; 8 nucleotides match TRBD1. CDR3 length equals 15 residues. From germline, CDR1 is MNHEY and CDR2 SVGAGI. Unmatched junction bases numbered 7, after V lost 3 bases and J lost 3 bases. As DNA, the CDR3 is TGTGCCAGCAGTTATTACGGACAGGGAGGCTACGAGCAGTACTTC. Protein sequence: CASSYYGQGGYEQYF.

In the case of this clonotype: One end of the junction fails to match germline, which may point to a read error. V gene TRBV4-3 combines with J gene TRBJ2-6; D is undetermined. The germline CDR1 and CDR2 sequences are LGHNA and YSLEER. The CDR3 is 16 residues long. The CDR3 region is CSSSQDAVSGTNVLTF. The CDR3 nucleotides read TGCTCCAGCAGCCAAGATGCGGTGTCTGGGACCAACGTCCTGACTTTC.

The J gene is TRBJ2-1, the V gene TRBV5-4; 7 bases map to TRBD2. The V gene end was trimmed by 9 bases and the J gene end by 7 bases; junction bases not matched to a gene: 22. CDR3 length equals 17 residues. Germline V lookup: CDR1 SGHNT, CDR2 YYREEE (reference sequence). The CDR3 is CATSHPLGEGPRNEQFF. Here the CDR3 DNA reads TGTGCCACTAGCCACCCCCTCGGGGAGGGCCCTCGGAATGAGCAGTTCTTC.

Concerning this clonotype: The junction departs from germline at one end; a sequencing error may be responsible. The rearrangement joins TRBV12-5 to TRBJ2-1; the match to TRBD1 covers 7 bases. The CDR3 contains 14 residues. Per germline, CDR1 LGHNT and CDR2 FRNRAP. The CDR3 loop is CANGIGTAYDEQFF. The CDR3 DNA sequence: TGTGCTAATGGTATCGGGACAGCCTACGATGAACAGTTCTTC.

A note on this clonotype: A much larger clone is a single base away; this may be a read error. Here the CDR3 DNA reads TGTGCCAGCAGTGACTCGACGGTGGGTAATGAAAAACTGTTGTTT. Translating gives CASSDSTVGNEKLLF. This chain links TRBV6-1 with TRBJ1-4; no clear D. This CDR3 is built from 15 residues. From germline, CDR1 is MNHNS and CDR2 SASEGT.

The chain recombines TRBV6-1 with TRBJ1-6, with D maybe TRBD1 (5 bases). This CDR3 spans 14 amino acids. Germline CDR1 MNHNS, CDR2 SASEGT. V shed 7 bases and J shed 12 bases, with 19 bases lying between them. For the CDR3, the DNA is TGTGCCAGCAAGGGTAGGGGACGAACCCAACCCCTCCACTTT. As protein: CASKGRGRTQPLHF.

To note about this clonotype: One junction end disagrees with the germline gene, perhaps due to a read error. The chain combines TRBV19 with TRBJ2-2, with TRBD2 as a possible D gene (6 bases). CDR3 length: 16 amino acids. Germline V gene lookup returns CDR1 LNHDA and CDR2 SQIVND (reference sequence). CDR3: CASSLFGGQNTGELFF. The CDR3 DNA sequence: TGTGCCAGTAGTCTGTTCGGGGGTCAAAACACCGGGGAGCTCTTTTTT.

Concerning this clonotype: This may arise from a read error, as a much more abundant clone is one base away. The chain links TRBV5-1 to TRBJ2-7, with D unclear. The CDR3 sequence is 14 residues long. V lost 0 bases, J lost 3 bases, and 10 bases lay in between. Germline V lookup: CDR1 SGHRS, CDR2 YFSETQ. The CDR3 DNA follows: TGCGCCAGCAGCTTGGAGGAGCATTACTACGAGCAGTACTTC. Translated, it gives CASSLEEHYYEQYF.

As to this clonotype: An end of the junction does not agree with germline; a read error may underlie this. The J gene is TRBJ2-2, the V gene TRBV11-2, with TRBD2 matching 11 bases. From germline, CDR1 is SGHAT and CDR2 FQNNGV. The CDR3 covers 17 residues. The CDR3 DNA reads TGTGCCAGCAGCTTAGCTAGCGGGGGGACTAACACCGGGGAGATGTTTTTT. Protein sequence: CASSLASGGTNTGEMFF.

V gene TRBV20-1 combines with J gene TRBJ1-2; 7 nucleotides match TRBD1. The CDR3 spans 17 residues. Germline CDR1 reads DFQATT; CDR2 reads SNEGSKA (reference sequence). Germline trimming cut 4 bases from V and 0 bases from J; bases unmatched to any gene: 14. CDR3 sequence: CSAISLGTVFANYGYTF. The CDR3 coding sequence is TGCAGTGCTATCTCTTTAGGGACAGTATTTGCTAACTATGGCTACACCTTC.

This clonotype showed up just a few times. Compared with germline, one end of the junction differs, possibly owing to a read error. This sequence joins TRBV11-2 and TRBJ1-1; D not certain. The CDR3 runs to 13 residues. The germline V gene encodes CDR1 SGHAT and CDR2 FQNNGV. Written as DNA, the CDR3 is TGTGCCAGCAGCTTAGTTGAGAACACTGAAGCTAGCTTT. This encodes CASSLVENTEASF.

On this clonotype: Since no conserved phenylalanine or tryptophan closes the CDR3, a read error is the likely cause. The chain uses TRBV5-4 and TRBJ1-1; tentatively, D is TRBD1 (5 bases). CDR1 SGHNT and CDR2 YYREEE come from the germline V gene (reference sequence). The CDR3 has 15 amino acids. The CDR3 nucleotides are TGTGTCAGCAGCTTCGGGGGGTTGATGAACACTGAAGCTTTCCTT. Residues: CVSSFGGLMNTEAFL.

Of note for this clonotype: A read error may be the cause here, since a much bigger clone is one base away. The chain couples TRBV4-2 to TRBJ1-4; no reliable D call. CDR3 length equals 16 residues. From germline, CDR1 is LGHNA and CDR2 YNFKEQ. V lost 0 bases and J 10 bases, leaving 18 bases between the germline ends. In DNA, the CDR3 is TGTGCCAGCAGCCAAGATCGGGAAAGTGGGTTGGGAAAACTGTTTTTT. Translating it yields CASSQDRESGLGKLFF.

This clonotype was seen at least ten times. The V call is TRBV2, the J call TRBJ2-7; D is uncertain. The CDR3 runs to 12 residues. Looked up from germline, CDR1 is SNHLY and CDR2 is FYNNEI. Trimming shortened V by 4 bases and J by 6 bases, and 10 bases separated the two germline ends. The CDR3 nucleotides are TGTGCCAGCAGTGGCGGACCCCTCGAGCAGTACTTC. Amino acids: CASSGGPLEQYF.

Concerning this clonotype itself: The CDR3 carries no conserved terminal phenylalanine or tryptophan, so it likely arises from a read error. This chain joins TRBV12-3 or TRBV12-4 and TRBJ2-5; D is ambiguous. CDR3 length: 14 residues. The ends were cut back, 6 bases at V and 8 bases at J, with 19 bases in the middle. The CDR3 nucleotides read TGTGCCAGCAGCCTCAACATTGGAAAGGATACCCAGTACATC. This encodes CASSLNIGKDTQYI.

This clonotype has at least ten counts. The genes are TRBV20-1 and TRBJ2-1, with 11 nucleotides matching TRBD2. V was pared by 5 bases and J by 5 bases, with 11 bases of the junction left unmatched. This CDR3 has 16 residues. CDR1 and CDR2 (germline): DFQATT, SNEGSKA (reference sequence). DNA of the CDR3: TGCAGTGCTCGTGGCTTGACTAGCGGGAAGGACAATGAGCAGTTCTTC. Protein sequence: CSARGLTSGKDNEQFF.

The rearrangement links TRBV12-3 or TRBV12-4 to TRBJ1-6, with 9 bases matching TRBD1. This CDR3 is built from 15 residues. Losses at the gene ends were 3 bases for V and 9 bases for J; bases not matched to a gene: 6. The DNA of the CDR3 is TGTGCCAGCAGTTTGGGGACAGGGAGGGGTTCACCCCTCCACTTT. Protein: CASSLGTGRGSPLHF.

This clonotype has only a few counts. The chain uses TRBV20-1 and TRBJ1-5; TRBD1 matches at 9 bases. J was trimmed by 7 bases and V by 3 bases; bases with no gene match: 7. The CDR3 has 14 amino acids. Germline V gene lookup returns CDR1 DFQATT and CDR2 SNEGSKA (reference sequence). The CDR3 loop reads CSARDRGMGQPQHF. The CDR3 nucleotides read TGCAGTGCTAGGGACAGGGGCATGGGGCAGCCCCAGCATTTT.

CDR3 amino acids: CASSPGNNEQFF. The CDR3 DNA follows: TGTGCCAGCAGCCCCGGGAACAATGAGCAGTTCTTC. This chain links TRBV7-9 with TRBJ2-1; maybe TRBD2 (5 bases). Germline assignment: CDR1 SEHNR and CDR2 FQNEAQ (reference sequence). The CDR3 runs 12 residues. V lost 5 bases and J lost 5, with 7 bases in between.

This clonotype was detected ten times or more. CDR3 coding DNA: TGTGCCAGCAGTACAGGGGCCAATAATTCACCCCTCCACTTT. It yields the protein CASSTGANNSPLHF. The chain combines TRBV6-5 with TRBJ1-6, with TRBD1 matching over 7 bases. The CDR3 runs to 14 residues. Germline V gene sequence: CDR1 MNHEY, CDR2 SVGAGI. After removal of 5 bases from V and 5 bases from J, the junction contained 3 bases not matched to a gene.